This T cell receptor (beta chain) was profiled in a study of long-term antiretroviral therapy in people with HIV. With respect to this clone: What it binds is unknown.

The authors ran the immunoSEQ assay, v3.0, at survey level. Using immunoSEQ multiplex PCR, the repertoire was profiled, and TCRdb retains in-frame clones only, with some absent. The table includes 20,000 to 25,000 clones, approximately 79% detected once. Findings and limits, study-wide: An increase in diversity followed ART, yet levels stayed below transplant donor controls.

The germline gives CDR1 LNHDA, CDR2 SQIVND (reference sequence). V was shortened by 5 bases and J by 5 bases, with 15 bases between the two germline ends. CDR3 size: 14 residues. This clonotype originated in a woman in her forties with HIV. This specimen was unsorted PBMCs, taken 4.1 years after starting antiretroviral therapy. The rearrangement joins TRBV19 to TRBJ1-2, with D possibly matching TRBD1 (5 bases). Written as DNA, the CDR3 is TGTGCCAGTAGTGTGGAAAGGGGAGGATATGGCTACACCTTC. Its protein product is CASSVERGGYGYTF. The variable domain in full, completed from reference TRBV19 and TRBJ1-2, reads DGGITQSPKYLFRKEGQNVTLSCEQNLNHDAMYWYRQDPGQGLRLIYYSQIVNDFQKGDIAEGYSVSREKKESFPLTVTSAQKNPTAFYLCASSVERGGYGYTFGSGTRLTVV.